Presented here are 15 T cell receptor beta chains from one specimen sequenced in a study of OX40 agonist ivuxolimab in advanced cancers. The protocol was immunoSEQ multiplex PCR, while the TCRdb copy is restricted to in-frame clones and leaves out a portion. The table lists 77,000 or so clones, about 90% of them singletons, with more than 1.5% in the top ten. The sequencing used CD4+ or CD8+ T cells sorted from blood, collected in a trial of the OX40 agonist ivuxolimab. These receptors originate from an adult with an advanced solid tumor such as melanoma, head and neck, liver or kidney cancer.

CDR3 sequence: CASTLNRPGHRNTEAFF. For the CDR3, the DNA is TGTGCCAGCACACTTAATCGACCGGGACACAGGAACACTGAAGCTTTCTTT. The chain joins TRBV21-1 to TRBJ1-1; no DNA check was done on the table's D call, TRBD1. TRBV21-1 corresponds to a pseudogene. The CDR3 runs 17 residues.

This clone was detected only a few times. This sequence joins TRBV7-2 and TRBJ1-2, with 7 bases matching TRBD1. The length of the CDR3 is 14 residues. V dropped 5 bases and J dropped 2; count of bases not matched to a gene: 5. Germline CDR1 is SGHTA and CDR2 is FQGNSA. The CDR3 loop is CASSPQGGNYGYTF. The CDR3 bases are TGTGCCAGCAGCCCCCAGGGGGGCAACTATGGCTACACCTTC. Full variable domain (outside the CDR3, taken from reference TRBV7-2 and TRBJ1-2): GAGVSQSPSNKVTEKGKDVELRCDPISGHTALYWYRQSLGQGLEFLIYFQGNSAPDKSGLPSDRFSAERTGGSVSTLTIQRTQQEDSAVYLCASSPQGGNYGYTFGSGTRLTVV.

The CDR3: CAGSTGGIYEQYF. CDR3 DNA: TGTGCCGGCTCGACAGGGGGAATTTACGAGCAGTACTTC. The chain joins TRBV30 to TRBJ2-7; 9 bases are a match to TRBD1. V lost 8 bases and J lost 4; bases outside the gene matches: 9. The CDR3 has 13 residues. Germline lookup yields CDR1 GTSNPN and CDR2 SVGIG (reference sequence).

The chain links TRBV21-1 to TRBJ2-5; the table's D call, TRBD2, has no DNA check behind it. TRBV21-1 is a listed pseudogene. The length of the CDR3 is 17 residues. The CDR3 protein is CASSKRPGLADQETQYF. CDR3 DNA sequence: TGTGCCAGCAGCAAACGACCGGGACTAGCGGACCAAGAGACCCAGTACTTC.

The chain has TRBV6-6 and TRBJ2-7, with D unclear. Per the germline V gene, CDR1 is MNHNY and CDR2 is SVGAGI (reference sequence). The length of the CDR3 is 12 residues. Deletions cut 4 bases from V and 4 bases from J, with 8 bases between. This chain's CDR3 is CASSSTGYEQYF. The DNA of the CDR3 is TGTGCCAGCAGTTCGACCGGGTACGAGCAGTACTTC.

The chain carries TRBV5-5 and TRBJ1-5, with 8 bases aligning to TRBD1. The CDR3 runs to 17 residues. In germline, CDR1 is SGHKS, CDR2 YYEKEE (reference sequence). J was trimmed by 5 bases and V by 1 base; bases with no gene match: 11. CDR3 DNA sequence: TGTGCCAGCAGCTTGTCCCCCGGGACAGGTCGCGATCAGCCCCAGCATTTT. The encoded protein is CASSLSPGTGRDQPQHF. The complete variable domain, with remaining parts taken from reference TRBV5-5 and TRBJ1-5, reads DAGVTQSPTHLIKTRGQQVTLRCSPISGHKSVSWYQQVLGQGPQFIFQYYEKEERGRGNFPDRFSARQFPNYSSELNVNALLLGDSALYLCASSLSPGTGRDQPQHFGDGTRLSIL.

The CDR3 nucleotides read TGTGCCAGCAGTTCCCCCCGTGCGGGGTATGGTTCACCCCTCCACTTT. Amino acids: CASSSPRAGYGSPLHF. The chain joins TRBV6-5 to TRBJ1-6; D not resolved. CDR1 is MNHEY, CDR2 SVGAGI, per germline. V lost 4 bases and J lost 9, with 19 bases in between. The CDR3 extends over 16 amino acids.

The rearrangement uses TRBV10-3 and TRBJ1-5; tentatively, D is TRBD1 (5 bases). Per the germline V gene, CDR1 is ENHRY and CDR2 is SYGVKD. This CDR3 spans 14 amino acids. V shed 3 bases and J shed 8 bases, with 14 bases lying between them. The CDR3 nucleotides are TGTGCCATCAGTGACAACGGAGGGGTAAAGCCCCAGCATTTT. Protein product: CAISDNGGVKPQHF.

The gene calls are TRBV11-2 and TRBJ1-3, with 8 bases lining up with TRBD1. After removal of 5 bases from V and 4 bases from J, the junction contained 7 bases not matched to a gene. CDR1 and CDR2 from the germline V gene are SGHAT and FQNNGV. This CDR3 region has 15 residues. The CDR3 nucleotides are TGTGCCAGCAGCATCCGGGGACAGGTGGGAAACACCATATATTTT. Encoded protein: CASSIRGQVGNTIYF.

The chain is built from TRBV7-2 and TRBJ2-1, with TRBD2 matching 12 bases. Germline-derived CDR1 and CDR2 are SGHTA and FQGNSA. The CDR3 runs to 15 residues. V dropped 1 base and J dropped 6; count of bases not matched to a gene: 1. CDR3 DNA: TGTGCCAGCAGCTTAGGACTAGCGGGAGTCAATGAGCAGTTCTTC. It translates to CASSLGLAGVNEQFF.

The rearrangement joins TRBV4-3 to TRBJ1-2; possibly TRBD1 for D (5 bases). The germline CDR1 and CDR2 sequences are LGHNA and YSLEER. V was pared by 0 bases and J by 8 bases, with 13 bases between. The CDR3 runs 14 residues. The CDR3 nucleotides are TGCGCCAGCAGCCAAGATAGCGGGGCGCGGGGCTACACCTTC. This gives the protein CASSQDSGARGYTF.

This clone came up once. This sequence joins TRBV6-1 and TRBJ1-2; 11 bases are shared with TRBD1. The junction had 0 bases not matched to a gene; V was cut back by 1 base and J by 2 bases. Germline loops: CDR1 MNHNS, CDR2 SASEGT. The CDR3 has 15 amino acids. The CDR3 nucleotides read TGTGCCAGCAGTGAAGGGACAGGGGGCAACTATGGCTACACCTTC. Its translation is CASSEGTGGNYGYTF.

The chain has TRBV11-3 and TRBJ2-1, with a weak D call TRBD2 (7 bases). CDR1 and CDR2 from the germline V gene are SGHNT and YENEEA. CDR3 length: 17 amino acids. The V end lost 5 bases, the J end lost 0 bases, and 17 bases lay between the germline ends. The CDR3: CASSREAGAFSYNEQFF. DNA for the CDR3: TGTGCCAGCAGCCGTGAGGCGGGGGCCTTCTCCTACAATGAGCAGTTCTTC.

V usage is TRBV7-6 and J usage is TRBJ2-7; D gene ambiguous. Trimming removed 1 base from V and 0 bases from J, with 7 bases in between. Looked up from germline, CDR1 is SGHVS and CDR2 is FNYEAQ. The CDR3 contains 14 residues. This CDR3 is CASSLGRSSYEQYF. The CDR3 DNA reads as TGTGCCAGCAGCTTAGGCAGAAGCTCCTACGAGCAGTACTTC.

This clone was detected only once. The chain links TRBV4-2 to TRBJ2-1; 7 bases agree with TRBD2. Germline V gene lookup returns CDR1 LGHNA and CDR2 YNFKEQ. The CDR3 runs to 16 residues. Losses at the gene ends were 1 base for V and 5 bases for J; bases not matched to a gene: 8. The CDR3 loop is CASSQGSALADNEQFF. In nucleotides, the CDR3 is TGTGCCAGCAGCCAAGGGTCGGCCCTAGCGGACAATGAGCAGTTCTTC.